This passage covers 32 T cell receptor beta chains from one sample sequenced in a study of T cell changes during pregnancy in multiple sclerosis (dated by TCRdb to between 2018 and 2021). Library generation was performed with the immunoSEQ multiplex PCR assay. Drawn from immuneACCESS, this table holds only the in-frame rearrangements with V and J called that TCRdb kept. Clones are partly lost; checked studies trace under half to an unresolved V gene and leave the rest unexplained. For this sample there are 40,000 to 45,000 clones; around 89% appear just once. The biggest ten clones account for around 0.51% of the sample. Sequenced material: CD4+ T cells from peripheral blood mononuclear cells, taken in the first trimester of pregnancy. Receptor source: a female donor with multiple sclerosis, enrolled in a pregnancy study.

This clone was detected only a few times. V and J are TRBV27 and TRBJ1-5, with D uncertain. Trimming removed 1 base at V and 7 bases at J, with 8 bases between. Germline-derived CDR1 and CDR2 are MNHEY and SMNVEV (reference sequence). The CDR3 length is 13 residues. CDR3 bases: TGTGCCAGCAGTTTATGGGCGGGGCAGCCCCAGCATTTT. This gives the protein CASSLWAGQPQHF.

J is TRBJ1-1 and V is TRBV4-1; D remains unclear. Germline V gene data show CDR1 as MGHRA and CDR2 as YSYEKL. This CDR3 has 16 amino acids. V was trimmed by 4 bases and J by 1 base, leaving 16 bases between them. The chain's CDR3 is CASSRGWEIRNTEAFF. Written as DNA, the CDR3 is TGCGCCAGCAGCCGCGGCTGGGAGATAAGGAACACTGAAGCTTTCTTT.

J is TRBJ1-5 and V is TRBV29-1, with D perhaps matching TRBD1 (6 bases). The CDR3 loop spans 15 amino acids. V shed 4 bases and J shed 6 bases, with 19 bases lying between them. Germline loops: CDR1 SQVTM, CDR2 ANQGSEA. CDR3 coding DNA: TGCAGCGTTGGGCAGGGCCAGGCAGGGGTTCAGCCCCAGCATTTT. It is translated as CSVGQGQAGVQPQHF.

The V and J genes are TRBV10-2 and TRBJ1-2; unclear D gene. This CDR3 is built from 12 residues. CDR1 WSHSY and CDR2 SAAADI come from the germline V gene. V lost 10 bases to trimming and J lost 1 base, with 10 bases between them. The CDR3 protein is CAIQRDNYGYTF. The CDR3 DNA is TGCGCCATCCAACGGGATAACTATGGCTACACCTTC.

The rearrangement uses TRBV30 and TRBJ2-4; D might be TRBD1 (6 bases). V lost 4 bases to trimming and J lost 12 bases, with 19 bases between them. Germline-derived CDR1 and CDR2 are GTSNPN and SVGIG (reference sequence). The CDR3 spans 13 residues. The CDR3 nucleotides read TGTGCCTGGACCGTCACCGACAGGTCAACTCAGTACTTC. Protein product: CAWTVTDRSTQYF.

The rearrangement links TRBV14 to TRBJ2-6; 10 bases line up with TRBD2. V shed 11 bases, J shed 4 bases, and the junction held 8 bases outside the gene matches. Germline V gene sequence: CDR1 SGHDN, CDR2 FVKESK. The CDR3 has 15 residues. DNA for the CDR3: TGTGCCCCTTCTAGCGGGAGTTCCGGGGCCAACGTCCTGACTTTC. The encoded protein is CAPSSGSSGANVLTF. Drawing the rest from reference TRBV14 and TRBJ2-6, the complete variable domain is EAGVTQFPSHSVIEKGQTVTLRCDPISGHDNLYWYRRVMGKEIKFLLHFVKESKQDESGMPNNRFLAERTGGTYSTLKVQPAELEDSGVYFCAPSSGSSGANVLTFGAGSRLTVL.

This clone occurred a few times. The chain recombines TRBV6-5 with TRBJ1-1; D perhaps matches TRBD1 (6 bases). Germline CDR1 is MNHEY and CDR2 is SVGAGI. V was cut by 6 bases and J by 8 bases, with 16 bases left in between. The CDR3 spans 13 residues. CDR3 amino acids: CASRSLQGTEAFF. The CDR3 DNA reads TGTGCCAGCAGATCCCTACAGGGAACCGAAGCTTTCTTT.

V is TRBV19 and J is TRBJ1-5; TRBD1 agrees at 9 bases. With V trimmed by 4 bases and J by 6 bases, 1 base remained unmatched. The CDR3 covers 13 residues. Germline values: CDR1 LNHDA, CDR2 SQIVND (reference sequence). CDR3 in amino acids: CASSRGQGQPQHF. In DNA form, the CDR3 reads TGTGCCAGTAGTAGGGGACAGGGTCAGCCCCAGCATTTT. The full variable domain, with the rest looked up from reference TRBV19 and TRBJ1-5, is DGGITQSPKYLFRKEGQNVTLSCEQNLNHDAMYWYRQDPGQGLRLIYYSQIVNDFQKGDIAEGYSVSREKKESFPLTVTSAQKNPTAFYLCASSRGQGQPQHFGDGTRLSIL.

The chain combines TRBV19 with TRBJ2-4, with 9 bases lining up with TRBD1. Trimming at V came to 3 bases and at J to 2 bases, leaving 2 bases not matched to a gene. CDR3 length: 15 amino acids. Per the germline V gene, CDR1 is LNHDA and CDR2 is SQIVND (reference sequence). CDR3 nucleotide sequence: TGTGCCAGTAGTATCGGGACAGGGACCAAAAACATTCAGTACTTC. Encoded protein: CASSIGTGTKNIQYF.

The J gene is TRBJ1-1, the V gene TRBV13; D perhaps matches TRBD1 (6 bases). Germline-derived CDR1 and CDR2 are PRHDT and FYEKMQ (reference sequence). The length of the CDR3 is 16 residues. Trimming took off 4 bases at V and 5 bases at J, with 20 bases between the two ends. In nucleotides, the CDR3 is TGTGCCAGCAGCTCCATAACAGGGCGCCTGGGGACTGAAGCTTTCTTT. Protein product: CASSSITGRLGTEAFF.

CDR3 DNA: TGCAGCGCTGACAGGGGAACGAACACTGAAGCTTTCTTT. Its translation is CSADRGTNTEAFF. This chain links TRBV29-1 with TRBJ1-1, with TRBD1 matching over 8 bases. Unmatched junction bases numbered 5, after V lost 7 bases and J lost 1 base. CDR1 and CDR2 from the germline V gene are SQVTM and ANQGSEA. CDR3 size: 13 residues.

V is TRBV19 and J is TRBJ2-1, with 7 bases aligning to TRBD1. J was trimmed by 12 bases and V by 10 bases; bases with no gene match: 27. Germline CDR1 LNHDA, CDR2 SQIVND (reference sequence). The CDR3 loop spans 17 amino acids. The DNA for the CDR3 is TGTGCCACCAGACAGGGTACCGGCCCCGGGGAGTCTCTTCCGCAGTTCTTC. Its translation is CATRQGTGPGESLPQFF. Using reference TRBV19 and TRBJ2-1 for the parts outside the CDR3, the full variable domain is DGGITQSPKYLFRKEGQNVTLSCEQNLNHDAMYWYRQDPGQGLRLIYYSQIVNDFQKGDIAEGYSVSREKKESFPLTVTSAQKNPTAFYLCATRQGTGPGESLPQFFGPGTRLTVL.

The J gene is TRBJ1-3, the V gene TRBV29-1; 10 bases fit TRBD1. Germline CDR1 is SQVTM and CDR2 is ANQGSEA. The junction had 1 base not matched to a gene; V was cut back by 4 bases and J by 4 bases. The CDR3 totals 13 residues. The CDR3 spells CSVGQGAGNTIYF. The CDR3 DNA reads TGCAGCGTTGGACAGGGGGCCGGAAACACCATATATTTT.

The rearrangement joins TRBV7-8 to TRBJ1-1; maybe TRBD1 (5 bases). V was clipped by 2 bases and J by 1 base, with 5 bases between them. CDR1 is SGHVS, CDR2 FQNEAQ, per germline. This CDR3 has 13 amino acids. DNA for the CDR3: TGTGCCAGCAGCTTAAGGGGGAACACTGAAGCTTTCTTT. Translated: CASSLRGNTEAFF.

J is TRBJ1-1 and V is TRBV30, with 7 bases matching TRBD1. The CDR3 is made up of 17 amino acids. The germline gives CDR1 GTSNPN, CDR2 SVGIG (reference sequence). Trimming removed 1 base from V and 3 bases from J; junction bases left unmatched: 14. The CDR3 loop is CAWSASLIWDSYTEAFF. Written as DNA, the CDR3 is TGTGCCTGGAGTGCAAGCCTAATCTGGGACAGCTACACTGAAGCTTTCTTT.

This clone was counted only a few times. Here the CDR3 DNA reads TGTGCCAGCAGCTTACAGGGGGATCAGCCCCAGCATTTT. Translation gives CASSLQGDQPQHF. The chain couples TRBV11-2 to TRBJ1-5; 7 positions match TRBD1. The CDR3 length is 13 residues. The V gene's germline CDR1 is SGHAT and CDR2 FQNNGV. The V gene end was trimmed by 2 bases and the J gene end by 5 bases; junction bases not matched to a gene: 0.

CDR3 nucleotide sequence: TGTGCCAGCAGCTTAGGGGGACTAGCGGGGCCTACGCAGTTCTTC. Translated, it gives CASSLGGLAGPTQFF. This rearrangement joins TRBV7-9 to TRBJ2-1, with 13 bases matching TRBD2. Germline V gene lookup returns CDR1 SEHNR and CDR2 FQNEAQ (reference sequence). With 1 base clipped from V and 12 bases from J, the junction kept 6 bases outside the gene matches. There are 15 residues in the CDR3.

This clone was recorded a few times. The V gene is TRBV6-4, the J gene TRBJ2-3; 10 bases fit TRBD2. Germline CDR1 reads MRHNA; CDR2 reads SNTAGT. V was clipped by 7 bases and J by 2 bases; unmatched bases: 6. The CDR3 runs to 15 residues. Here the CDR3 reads CASIERGGPTDTQYF. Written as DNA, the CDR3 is TGTGCCAGCATCGAGCGGGGGGGCCCCACAGATACGCAGTATTTT.

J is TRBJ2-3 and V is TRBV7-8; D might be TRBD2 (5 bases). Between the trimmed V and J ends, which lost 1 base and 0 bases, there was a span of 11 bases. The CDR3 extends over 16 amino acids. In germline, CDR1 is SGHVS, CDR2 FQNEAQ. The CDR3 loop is CASSLGASLSTDTQYF. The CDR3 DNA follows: TGTGCCAGCAGCTTAGGTGCTAGCTTAAGCACAGATACGCAGTATTTT.

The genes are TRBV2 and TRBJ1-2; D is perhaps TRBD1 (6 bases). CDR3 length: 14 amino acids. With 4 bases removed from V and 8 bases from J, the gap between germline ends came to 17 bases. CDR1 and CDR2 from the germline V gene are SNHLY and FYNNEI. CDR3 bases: TGTGCCAGCAGTGTGATCACAGGGTTTTACGGCTACACCTTC. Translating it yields CASSVITGFYGYTF. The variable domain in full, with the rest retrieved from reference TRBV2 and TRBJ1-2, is EPEVTQTPSHQVTQMGQEVILRCVPISNHLYFYWYRQILGQKVEFLVSFYNNEISEKSEIFDDQFSVERPDGSNFTLKIRSTKLEDSAMYFCASSVITGFYGYTFGSGTRLTVV.

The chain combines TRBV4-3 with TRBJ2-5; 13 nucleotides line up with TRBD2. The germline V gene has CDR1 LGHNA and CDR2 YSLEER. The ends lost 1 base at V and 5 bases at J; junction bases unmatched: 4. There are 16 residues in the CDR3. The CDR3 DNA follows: TGCGCCAGCAGCCAAGTTGGGACTAGCGGGGAGGAGACCCAGTACTTC. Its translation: CASSQVGTSGEETQYF.

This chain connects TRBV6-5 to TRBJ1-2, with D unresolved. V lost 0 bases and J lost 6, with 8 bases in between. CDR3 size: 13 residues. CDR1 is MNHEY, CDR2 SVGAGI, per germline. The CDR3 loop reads CASSYSAHDGYTF. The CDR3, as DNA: TGTGCCAGCAGTTACTCAGCCCACGATGGCTACACCTTC.

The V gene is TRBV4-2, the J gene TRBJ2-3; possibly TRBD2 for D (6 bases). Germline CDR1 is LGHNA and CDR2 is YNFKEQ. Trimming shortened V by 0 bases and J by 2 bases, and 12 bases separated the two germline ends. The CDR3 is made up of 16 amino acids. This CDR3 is CASSQEGDSSTDTQYF. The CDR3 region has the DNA TGTGCCAGCAGCCAAGAAGGGGACTCCTCCACAGATACGCAGTATTTT.

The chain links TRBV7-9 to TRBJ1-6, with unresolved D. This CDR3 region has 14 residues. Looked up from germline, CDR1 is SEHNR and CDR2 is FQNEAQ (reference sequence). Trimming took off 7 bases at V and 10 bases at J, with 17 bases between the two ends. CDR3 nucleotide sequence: TGTGCCAGCAATGATGGCAGTTTTGGCTCACCCCTCCACTTT. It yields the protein CASNDGSFGSPLHF. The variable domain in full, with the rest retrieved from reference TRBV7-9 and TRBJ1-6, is DTGVSQNPRHKITKRGQNVTFRCDPISEHNRLYWYRQTLGQGPEFLTYFQNEAQLEKSRLLSDRFSAERPKGSFSTLEIQRTEQGDSAMYLCASNDGSFGSPLHFGNGTRLTVT.

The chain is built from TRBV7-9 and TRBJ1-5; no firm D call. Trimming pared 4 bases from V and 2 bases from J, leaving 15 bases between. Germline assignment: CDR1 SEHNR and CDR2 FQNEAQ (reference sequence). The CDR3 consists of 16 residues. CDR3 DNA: TGTGCCAGCAGCTCCCCGGGCCTCGGGGGCAATCAGCCCCAGCATTTT. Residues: CASSSPGLGGNQPQHF.

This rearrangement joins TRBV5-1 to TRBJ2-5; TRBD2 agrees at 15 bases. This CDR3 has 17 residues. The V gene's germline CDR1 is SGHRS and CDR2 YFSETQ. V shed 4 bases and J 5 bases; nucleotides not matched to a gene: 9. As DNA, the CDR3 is TGCGCCAGCAGCCCAGGACTAGCGGGAGGGCTCCGGGAGACCCAGTACTTC. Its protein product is CASSPGLAGGLRETQYF.

The CDR3 spells CASSYVPGDPYEQYF. DNA of the CDR3: TGTGCCAGCAGTTACGTTCCAGGCGATCCCTACGAGCAGTACTTC. The chain links TRBV6-5 to TRBJ2-7; D is undetermined. V was pared by 2 bases and J by 2 bases, with 13 bases between. Germline V gives CDR1 MNHEY, CDR2 SVGAGI. The CDR3 contains 15 residues.

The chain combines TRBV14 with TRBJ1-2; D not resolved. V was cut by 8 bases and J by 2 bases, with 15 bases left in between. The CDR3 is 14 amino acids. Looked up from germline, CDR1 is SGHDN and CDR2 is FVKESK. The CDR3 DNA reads TGTGCCAGCGGCCGCGTCGGGGAAAACTATGGCTACACCTTC. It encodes CASGRVGENYGYTF.

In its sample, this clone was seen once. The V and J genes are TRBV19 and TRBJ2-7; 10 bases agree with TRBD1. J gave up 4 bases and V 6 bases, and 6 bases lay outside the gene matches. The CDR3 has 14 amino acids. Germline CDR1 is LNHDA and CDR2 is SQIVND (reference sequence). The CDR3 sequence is CASRSGTGEYEQYF. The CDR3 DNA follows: TGTGCCAGTAGGTCCGGGACAGGGGAATACGAGCAGTACTTC.

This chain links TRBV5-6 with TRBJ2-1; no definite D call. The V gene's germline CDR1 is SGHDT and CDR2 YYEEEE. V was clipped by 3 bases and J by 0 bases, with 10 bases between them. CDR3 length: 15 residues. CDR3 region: CASSSGLSSYNEQFF. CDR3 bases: TGTGCCAGCAGCTCAGGATTAAGCTCCTACAATGAGCAGTTCTTC.

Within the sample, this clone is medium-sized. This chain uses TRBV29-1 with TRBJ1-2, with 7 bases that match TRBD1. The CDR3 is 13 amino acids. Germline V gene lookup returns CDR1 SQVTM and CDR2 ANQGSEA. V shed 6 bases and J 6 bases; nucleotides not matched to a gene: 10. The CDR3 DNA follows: TGCAGCGTCCCCTTAAGGGGGCAGGATGGCTACACCTTC. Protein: CSVPLRGQDGYTF.

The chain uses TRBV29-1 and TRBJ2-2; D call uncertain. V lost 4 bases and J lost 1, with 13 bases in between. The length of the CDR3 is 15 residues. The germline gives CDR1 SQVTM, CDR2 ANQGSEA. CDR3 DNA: TGCAGCGTTGGGGCAACGGCAGGGAACACCGGGGAGCTGTTTTTT. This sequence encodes CSVGATAGNTGELFF.